This T cell receptor beta chain was identified during a study of blood T cell repertoires in COVID-19 (dated by TCRdb to 2020 to 2021). About the study as a whole: The collaborator samples originated in the United States, Italy and Spain and spanned the acute and convalescent phases of COVID-19. The prospective study material was composed of cDNA or gDNA derived from T cells, B-cell-depleted T cells, or PBMCs. The sample metadata nearly always contained a de-identified subject ID, COVID-19 status, age in years and sex. Subjects who had been exposed to COVID-19, were actively infected with it, or had recovered from it provided the deeply sampled blood TCRbeta repertoires that made up the dataset. Samples came from the ongoing ImmuneRACE study (first 160 participants) plus 1,254 subjects from 6 global collaborators. The repertoires were released in a freely available public database meant as a resource for research on the immune response to SARS-CoV-2. Where available, HLA class I and class II types were obtained from metadata supplied by the sample provider rather than from assay-based typing. Overall results and qualifications from the work: How much clinical and demographic metadata was included differed by source and by participant, and the metadata was provided uncurated.

Collaborating institutions collected whole blood in K2EDTA tubes following their own protocols. Collaborator samples were shipped for TCRbeta analysis as frozen whole blood, isolated PBMCs, or DNA extracted from either sample type. This clone was detected once. It lacks a known antigen. No quality values exist for individual bases; no much larger clone is one base distant. Counted from cysteine to phenylalanine, this CDR3 has 14 amino acids. CDR3 DNA only is kept here, 42 bases in frame from base 1. Taken from the germline V gene (reference sequence), the CDR1 and CDR2 loops are LNHDA and SQIVND. V is cut by 3 bases and J by 4 bases, and the space between the germline ends is 13 bases. TCRbeta CDR3 regions were amplified from genomic DNA using the immunoSEQ Assay, a bias-controlled multiplex PCR. In the paper's pipeline: The number of nucleated cells in each sample was estimated from the amplification of reference gene primers within the assay. To quantify the absolute abundance of each unique TCRbeta CDR3 rearrangement, sequence reads were collapsed and filtered. For each sample, productive Simpson clonality was calculated as the square root of Simpson's diversity index over productive rearrangements. Entries here come from immuneACCESS through TCRdb and include only in-frame sequences with V and J called. Some clones fail to appear in such tables; in the studies checked, an unresolved V gene covers under half of the shortfall, and the cause of the remainder is unknown. The D gene and trimming were derived from the DNA, and the V and J assignments and clone size from that table. This sample gives 140,000 to 150,000 clones in total; approximately 82% of them show up just once. In total, the top ten clones hold roughly 10% of the sample.

Sequences were obtained from peripheral blood. This receptor was taken from a man aged 55 to 70 with active or convalescent COVID-19. The chain employs TRBV19 and TRBJ2-7; the D segment could be TRBD1, given 5 matching bases. The sequenced DNA is TGTGCCAGTAGTATCGCCCCAGGGAATTACGAGCAGTACTTC. Its translation is CASSIAPGNYEQYF.